The next 24 T cell receptor beta chains were all read from a single sample in a study of OX40 agonist ivuxolimab in advanced cancers. The protocol was immunoSEQ multiplex PCR, while the TCRdb copy is restricted to in-frame clones and leaves out a portion. The repertoire has roughly 50,000 clones, roughly 86% of them found once; the top ten carry less than 2.5%. The specimen comprised CD4+ or CD8+ T cells sorted from blood, sampled in a trial of the OX40 agonist ivuxolimab. The origin of the receptors is an adult with an advanced solid tumor such as melanoma, head and neck, liver or kidney cancer.

The chain is built from TRBV11-2 and TRBJ2-7; D is unclear. The CDR3 loop spans 14 amino acids. From germline, CDR1 is SGHAT and CDR2 FQNNGV. Trimming removed 4 bases from V and 5 bases from J, with 15 bases in between. The CDR3 DNA reads as TGTGCCAGCAGCTCCTTCCTCACACCACACGAGCAGTACTTC. This translates into CASSSFLTPHEQYF.

This chain uses TRBV11-2 with TRBJ2-7, with D maybe TRBD2 (6 bases). V was cut by 5 bases and J by 4 bases, with 15 bases left in between. This CDR3 has 14 amino acids. The germline CDR1 and CDR2 sequences are SGHAT and FQNNGV. The CDR3 loop reads CASSQAFGGYEQYF. Here the CDR3 DNA reads TGTGCCAGCAGCCAGGCATTTGGAGGGTACGAGCAGTACTTC.

J is TRBJ2-7 and V is TRBV6-6; D gene unclear. Germline V CDR1 and CDR2: MNHNY, SVGAGI (reference sequence). The germline V and J ends were trimmed by 3 bases and 1 base, with 16 bases remaining between them. The CDR3 sequence is 16 residues long. The CDR3, as DNA: TGTGCCAGCAGTTATATGTTAGGGCTAGGATCCTACGAGCAGTACTTC. This translates into CASSYMLGLGSYEQYF.

This chain connects TRBV7-3 to TRBJ2-2; D ambiguous. Looked up from germline, CDR1 is SGHTA and CDR2 is FQGTGA. V dropped 5 bases and J dropped 2 bases, with 12 bases sitting between them. CDR3 length: 15 residues. DNA for the CDR3: TGTGCCAGCAGCCCCTTGGGCCTTAACACCGGGGAGCTGTTTTTT. Residues: CASSPLGLNTGELFF.

This chain uses TRBV15 with TRBJ2-3, with D perhaps TRBD2 (5 bases). Germline lookup yields CDR1 LNHNV and CDR2 YYDKDF (reference sequence). CDR3 length: 14 residues. The V gene lost 0 bases and the J gene lost 6 bases, with 10 bases spanning the gap. The chain's CDR3 is CATSREISDDTQYF. In DNA form, the CDR3 reads TGTGCCACCAGCAGAGAGATTAGCGACGATACGCAGTATTTT. The full variable domain, its missing parts supplied by reference TRBV15 and TRBJ2-3, is DAMVIQNPRYQVTQFGKPVTLSCSQTLNHNVMYWYQQKSSQAPKLLFHYYDKDFNNEADTPDNFQSRRPNTSFCFLDIRSPGLGDTAMYLCATSREISDDTQYFGPGTRLTVL.

V usage is TRBV5-3 and J usage is TRBJ2-7; the match to TRBD1 covers 7 bases. TRBV5-3 is placed among ORFs of uncertain function. Losses at the gene ends were 4 bases for V and 12 bases for J; bases not matched to a gene: 7. The length of the CDR3 is 11 residues. In DNA form, the CDR3 reads TGTGCCAGAAGCCATCACAGGGGTTTGTACTTC. Translated, it gives CARSHHRGLYF.

The chain recombines TRBV11-2 with TRBJ2-5; TRBD1 aligns across 7 bases. This CDR3 spans 14 amino acids. CDR1 SGHAT and CDR2 FQNNGV come from the germline V gene. Trimming took 5 bases from V and 1 from J; bases not matched to a gene: 4. The CDR3 loop reads CASSPQGIQETQYF. DNA of the CDR3: TGTGCCAGCAGCCCACAGGGGATCCAAGAGACCCAGTACTTC.

This chain links TRBV5-1 with TRBJ1-1; weak D call: TRBD1 (5 bases). The V gene's germline CDR1 is SGHRS and CDR2 YFSETQ. This CDR3 contains 14 residues. The germline V and J ends were trimmed by 1 base and 1 base, with 8 bases remaining between them. The CDR3 DNA sequence: TGCGCCAGCAGCTTGCAGGGCGGGAACACTGAAGCTTTCTTT. This sequence encodes CASSLQGGNTEAFF.

The CDR3 is CASEMGQAGANVLTF. The CDR3 DNA reads as TGTGCCAGTGAAATGGGGCAGGCTGGGGCCAACGTCCTGACTTTC. The V gene is TRBV19, the J gene TRBJ2-6; D might be TRBD1 (5 bases). This CDR3 is built from 15 residues. The V and J ends lost 8 bases and 2 bases respectively, with 13 bases between them. In germline, CDR1 is LNHDA, CDR2 SQIVND (reference sequence).

This chain connects TRBV27 to TRBJ2-7; the match to TRBD2 covers 10 bases. The CDR3 spans 15 residues. Trimming removed 7 bases from V and 2 bases from J; junction bases left unmatched: 8. In germline, CDR1 is MNHEY, CDR2 SMNVEV (reference sequence). The CDR3 DNA sequence: TGTGCCAGCAAACCTCTTAGCGGGGGGACCTACGAGCAGTACTTC. It translates to CASKPLSGGTYEQYF.

This clone came up a few times. The rearrangement links TRBV2 to TRBJ1-1; 10 nucleotides align to TRBD1. The CDR3 sequence is 15 residues long. CDR1 and CDR2 (germline): SNHLY, FYNNEI. The trim removed 4 bases at V and 7 bases at J, leaving 9 bases unmatched. This CDR3 reads CASSGQDRGYGEAFF. Written as DNA, the CDR3 is TGTGCCAGCAGTGGCCAGGACAGGGGGTACGGTGAAGCTTTCTTT.

The V and J genes are TRBV29-1 and TRBJ2-7; D is unresolved. There are 13 residues in the CDR3. The germline V gene encodes CDR1 SQVTM and CDR2 ANQGSEA. Trimming pared 0 bases from V and 2 bases from J, leaving 8 bases between. The CDR3 loop reads CSVEDSTTYEQYF. CDR3 DNA sequence: TGCAGCGTTGAAGATAGCACTACCTACGAGCAGTACTTC.

The CDR3 DNA is TGTGCCATCTTAGGGACAGGGGTTAATGAGCAGTTCTTC. Encoded protein: CAILGTGVNEQFF. This chain uses TRBV10-3 with TRBJ2-1, with 10 nucleotides matching TRBD1. The germline V gene encodes CDR1 ENHRY and CDR2 SYGVKD. The trim removed 8 bases at V and 7 bases at J, leaving 5 bases unmatched. The CDR3 is 13 amino acids.

This rearrangement joins TRBV30 to TRBJ2-6, with D perhaps TRBD2 (5 bases). Trimming shortened V by 0 bases and J by 2 bases, and 14 bases separated the two germline ends. The CDR3 consists of 17 residues. The V gene's germline CDR1 is GTSNPN and CDR2 SVGIG (reference sequence). CDR3 nucleotide sequence: TGTGCCTGGAGTGTCCACCGCGGGCAACCTGGGGCCAACGTCCTGACTTTC. Its protein is CAWSVHRGQPGANVLTF.

This clone has only a few counts. The J gene is TRBJ2-3, the V gene TRBV6-5, with D perhaps TRBD1 (6 bases). This CDR3 has 15 residues. CDR1 is MNHEY, CDR2 SVGAGI, per germline. Trimming stripped 6 bases from V and 1 base from J, with 14 bases between. The CDR3 is CASRNRAGGTDTQYF. DNA for the CDR3: TGTGCCAGCAGGAACAGGGCCGGGGGCACAGATACGCAGTATTTT.

The chain carries TRBV29-1 and TRBJ1-2; D unresolved. V was shortened by 7 bases and J by 1 base, with 7 bases between the two germline ends. Germline CDR1 SQVTM, CDR2 ANQGSEA. This CDR3 is 11 amino acids long. CDR3 residues: CSDQSNYGYTF. As DNA, the CDR3 is TGCAGCGACCAGAGTAACTATGGCTACACCTTC.

The chain couples TRBV7-9 to TRBJ1-2, with 7 bases lining up with TRBD1. V gave up 0 bases and J gave up 8 bases; unmatched junction bases: 6. Germline CDR1 and CDR2: SEHNR and FQNEAQ (reference sequence). This CDR3 is built from 14 residues. The CDR3 bases are TGTGCCAGCAGCTTAGCCGAGGGGGCTTGGGGCTACACCTTC. Its translation: CASSLAEGAWGYTF.

The chain employs TRBV19 and TRBJ2-5; D might be TRBD1 (5 bases). This CDR3 has 15 amino acids. V was trimmed by 6 bases and J by 4 bases, leaving 18 bases between them. Germline V gene lookup returns CDR1 LNHDA and CDR2 SQIVND (reference sequence). The CDR3 spells CASSHRFSRVETQYF. In nucleotides, the CDR3 is TGTGCCAGTAGCCATCGTTTCAGCAGGGTAGAGACCCAGTACTTC. Variable domain in full (rest from reference TRBV19 and TRBJ2-5): DGGITQSPKYLFRKEGQNVTLSCEQNLNHDAMYWYRQDPGQGLRLIYYSQIVNDFQKGDIAEGYSVSREKKESFPLTVTSAQKNPTAFYLCASSHRFSRVETQYFGPGTRLLVL.

CDR3 bases: TGTGCCAGCACAGGTAACCCGTACCAGCCCCAGCATTTT. It translates to CASTGNPYQPQHF. The chain couples TRBV6-1 to TRBJ1-5; D not certain. V gave up 7 bases and J gave up 7 bases, with 14 bases separating them. Germline CDR1 and CDR2: MNHNS and SASEGT. The CDR3 is 13 amino acids.

This clone came up a few times. This rearrangement joins TRBV4-1 to TRBJ2-3; 9 nucleotides align to TRBD1. Germline V gene sequence: CDR1 MGHRA, CDR2 YSYEKL. The CDR3 length is 15 residues. The V and J ends lost 3 bases and 4 bases, in that order; junction bases with no gene match: 5. The CDR3 loop is CASSHLQGAPDTQYF. The CDR3 bases are TGCGCCAGCAGCCATCTACAGGGGGCCCCAGATACGCAGTATTTT.

V and J are TRBV19 and TRBJ1-5; tentatively, D is TRBD1 (5 bases). The CDR3 has 15 residues. Germline V gene data show CDR1 as LNHDA and CDR2 as SQIVND (reference sequence). V was clipped by 8 bases and J by 2 bases, with 16 bases between them. Written as DNA, the CDR3 is TGTGCCAGTGTAGGGGCTCCGGGAGGCAATCAGCCCCAGCATTTT. Translated: CASVGAPGGNQPQHF.

The table lists this clone with a count of one. A read error may produce the germline difference seen at one junction end. The sample contains more than one DNA sequence encoding this CDR3. The chain has TRBV20-1 and TRBJ2-7; D is tentatively TRBD1 or TRBD2 (6 bases each). The CDR3 extends over 11 amino acids. Germline V gene lookup returns CDR1 DFQATT and CDR2 SNEGSKA (reference sequence). The CDR3 reads CSARDGGLGYF. CDR3 DNA: TGCAGTGCCAGAGATGGGGGGCTAGGGTACTTC.

This clone appeared a single time. The genes are TRBV7-8 and TRBJ1-2, with a possible D match to TRBD1 (5 bases). The CDR3 length is 18 residues. The germline V gene has CDR1 SGHVS and CDR2 FQNEAQ. V dropped 5 bases and J dropped 0 bases, with 22 bases sitting between them. The CDR3 DNA reads TGTGCCAGCAGCCTGTTTAGAGCGGGGACCCACGCTAACTATGGCTACACCTTC. Translating gives CASSLFRAGTHANYGYTF.

The rearrangement links TRBV10-3 to TRBJ2-7; D remains unclear. The V and J ends lost 3 bases and 6 bases respectively, with 18 bases between them. This CDR3 is 15 amino acids long. Germline values: CDR1 ENHRY, CDR2 SYGVKD. The CDR3 loop is CAISESTSGFGEQYF. The CDR3 coding sequence is TGTGCCATCAGTGAATCTACGTCTGGGTTTGGCGAGCAGTACTTC.